Presented here are 17 T cell receptor beta chains from one specimen sequenced in a study of blood T cell repertoires in COVID-19. The assay was immunoSEQ multiplex PCR, and TCRdb's table has in-frame clones only and misses some. The sample shows about 150,000 clones, around nine tenths of them seen only once. The sample comprised peripheral blood. Every receptor here comes from a woman aged 70-85 years with acute or convalescent COVID-19.

V gene TRBV18 combines with J gene TRBJ2-3; the D is unclear. V dropped 5 bases and J dropped 0 bases, with 12 bases sitting between them. This CDR3 is 15 amino acids long. Per germline, CDR1 KGHSH and CDR2 LQKENI. The DNA for the CDR3 is TGTGCCAGCTCATATACGGTTTCTAGCACAGATACGCAGTATTTT. Residues: CASSYTVSSTDTQYF.

The rearrangement joins TRBV30 to TRBJ1-4; D perhaps matches TRBD1 (6 bases). V gave up 5 bases and J gave up 4 bases, with 14 bases separating them. From germline, CDR1 is GTSNPN and CDR2 SVGIG (reference sequence). The CDR3 loop spans 14 amino acids. CDR3 protein: CAWAGDGVNEKLFF. The CDR3 DNA sequence: TGTGCCTGGGCAGGGGACGGAGTTAATGAAAAACTGTTTTTT.

The V gene is TRBV21-1, the J gene TRBJ2-2; TRBD1, the table's D call, lacks a check against the DNA. TRBV21-1 is termed a pseudogene. This CDR3 has 20 amino acids. The CDR3 here is CASSAWESLRDTPKDGELFF. The CDR3 DNA reads TGTGCCAGCAGCGCATGGGAGAGCCTCCGGGACACTCCTAAGGACGGGGAGCTGTTTTTT.

This chain connects TRBV14 to TRBJ2-1; D unresolved. This CDR3 contains 17 residues. Germline V lookup: CDR1 SGHDN, CDR2 FVKESK. Deletions cut 0 bases from V and 0 bases from J, with 12 bases between. The CDR3 loop is CASSQDFHTRSYNEQFF. The CDR3 DNA reads as TGTGCCAGCAGCCAAGATTTTCACACCCGCTCCTACAATGAGCAGTTCTTC.

The chain recombines TRBV19 with TRBJ2-3; 8 bases agree with TRBD2. The CDR3 runs 17 residues. The ends lost 5 bases at V and 3 bases at J; junction bases unmatched: 13. The germline gives CDR1 LNHDA, CDR2 SQIVND (reference sequence). CDR3 coding DNA: TGTGCCAGTAGTTTACGAGGCGGGGGGTCCAGGACAGATACGCAGTATTTT. Its translation is CASSLRGGGSRTDTQYF. Based on the CDR3 plus reference TRBV19 and TRBJ2-3, the full variable domain is DGGITQSPKYLFRKEGQNVTLSCEQNLNHDAMYWYRQDPGQGLRLIYYSQIVNDFQKGDIAEGYSVSREKKESFPLTVTSAQKNPTAFYLCASSLRGGGSRTDTQYFGPGTRLTVL.

The chain has TRBV18 and TRBJ2-1; 10 bases agree with TRBD2. Germline V CDR1 and CDR2: KGHSH, LQKENI. The trim removed 1 base at V and 0 bases at J, leaving 6 bases unmatched. The CDR3 loop spans 18 amino acids. This chain's CDR3 is CASSPRLAGASSYNEQFF. CDR3 bases: TGTGCCAGCTCACCACGCCTAGCGGGGGCTAGCTCCTACAATGAGCAGTTCTTC.

The J gene is TRBJ2-6, the V gene TRBV19, with D unresolved. Germline CDR1 is LNHDA and CDR2 is SQIVND (reference sequence). The V end lost 4 bases, the J end lost 4 bases, and 8 bases lay between the germline ends. This CDR3 is built from 14 residues. This chain's CDR3 is CASSSQTGANVLTF. The CDR3 nucleotides are TGTGCCAGTAGTAGCCAAACAGGGGCCAACGTCCTGACTTTC.

The CDR3 nucleotides read TGTGCCAGCAGTGATTTTAGCGTAGGGAGGAGCAACACTGAAGCTTTCTTT. This sequence encodes CASSDFSVGRSNTEAFF. The genes are TRBV2 and TRBJ1-1; no definite D call. The CDR3 loop spans 17 amino acids. Germline V CDR1 and CDR2: SNHLY, FYNNEI. The V gene lost 3 bases and the J gene lost 2 bases, with 19 bases spanning the gap.

The chain carries TRBV5-5 and TRBJ1-5, with 8 bases that match TRBD1. Germline trimming cut 4 bases from V and 1 base from J; bases unmatched to any gene: 4. This CDR3 has 15 residues. CDR1 SGHKS and CDR2 YYEKEE come from the germline V gene (reference sequence). The CDR3 region has the DNA TGTGCCAGCAGCAAGGACAGGGCCAGCAATCAGCCCCAGCATTTT. It yields the protein CASSKDRASNQPQHF.

The J gene is TRBJ1-5, the V gene TRBV6-5; no reliable D call. V was clipped by 5 bases and J by 1 base, with 9 bases between them. Germline CDR1 and CDR2: MNHEY and SVGAGI. The CDR3 totals 14 residues. The CDR3 here is CASSPTRSNQPQHF. The CDR3 coding sequence is TGTGCCAGCAGTCCGACACGGAGCAATCAGCCCCAGCATTTT.

The chain joins TRBV27 to TRBJ1-3; 9 nucleotides align to TRBD1. This CDR3 region has 15 residues. Per germline, CDR1 MNHEY and CDR2 SMNVEV (reference sequence). Trimming took 5 bases from V and 2 from J; bases not matched to a gene: 4. The CDR3 DNA is TGTGCCAGCAGTGTACAGGGGGCTGCTGGAAACACCATATATTTT. It translates to CASSVQGAAGNTIYF.

This chain links TRBV4-1 with TRBJ2-5, with TRBD2 matching over 7 bases. This CDR3 spans 17 amino acids. The ends lost 0 bases at V and 5 bases at J; junction bases unmatched: 12. Germline values: CDR1 MGHRA, CDR2 YSYEKL. The CDR3 protein is CASSQDWQTGGRETQYF. CDR3 in DNA: TGCGCCAGCAGCCAAGATTGGCAGACCGGGGGGAGGGAGACCCAGTACTTC.

The chain is built from TRBV4-2 and TRBJ2-3, with a weak D call TRBD2 (7 bases). The CDR3 runs 16 residues. Trimming stripped 0 bases from V and 3 bases from J, with 13 bases between. Germline V gene lookup returns CDR1 LGHNA and CDR2 YNFKEQ. DNA of the CDR3: TGTGCCAGCAGCCAAGATCTGGGAGGGGGGACAGATACGCAGTATTTT. Protein sequence: CASSQDLGGGTDTQYF.

The genes are TRBV5-4 and TRBJ1-2, with D perhaps matching TRBD1 (6 bases). The CDR3 covers 14 residues. Germline CDR1 and CDR2: SGHNT and YYREEE (reference sequence). V shed 3 bases and J shed 2 bases, with 11 bases lying between them. CDR3: CASSSLGGNYGYTF. The DNA of the CDR3 is TGTGCCAGCAGCTCGCTAGGGGGAAACTATGGCTACACCTTC.

The chain couples TRBV3-1 (or the pseudogene TRBV3-2) to TRBJ2-2; 8 bases align to TRBD1. Trimming at V came to 4 bases and at J to 0 bases, leaving 4 bases not matched to a gene. The CDR3 runs to 16 residues. Germline assignment: CDR1 LGHDT and CDR2 YNNKEL (reference sequence). Here the CDR3 DNA reads TGTGCCAGCAGCCTATACAGGGGGGCGAACACCGGGGAGCTGTTTTTT. This codes for CASSLYRGANTGELFF.

The chain uses TRBV14 and TRBJ2-5; D is unclear. Between the trimmed V and J ends, which lost 3 bases and 4 bases, there was a span of 12 bases. There are 14 residues in the CDR3. In germline, CDR1 is SGHDN, CDR2 FVKESK. This CDR3 reads CASSQLLTGETQYF. As DNA, the CDR3 is TGTGCCAGCAGCCAGCTCCTCACTGGAGAGACCCAGTACTTC.

In this sample, this clone turned up a few times. This chain links TRBV28 with TRBJ2-5; 8 nucleotides agree with TRBD2. Unmatched junction bases numbered 8, after V lost 7 bases and J lost 4 bases. There are 14 residues in the CDR3. Germline V gene lookup returns CDR1 MDHEN and CDR2 SYDVKM. The CDR3 protein is CASKFRGGIETQYF. CDR3 DNA: TGTGCCAGCAAGTTCCGCGGGGGGATAGAGACCCAGTACTTC.